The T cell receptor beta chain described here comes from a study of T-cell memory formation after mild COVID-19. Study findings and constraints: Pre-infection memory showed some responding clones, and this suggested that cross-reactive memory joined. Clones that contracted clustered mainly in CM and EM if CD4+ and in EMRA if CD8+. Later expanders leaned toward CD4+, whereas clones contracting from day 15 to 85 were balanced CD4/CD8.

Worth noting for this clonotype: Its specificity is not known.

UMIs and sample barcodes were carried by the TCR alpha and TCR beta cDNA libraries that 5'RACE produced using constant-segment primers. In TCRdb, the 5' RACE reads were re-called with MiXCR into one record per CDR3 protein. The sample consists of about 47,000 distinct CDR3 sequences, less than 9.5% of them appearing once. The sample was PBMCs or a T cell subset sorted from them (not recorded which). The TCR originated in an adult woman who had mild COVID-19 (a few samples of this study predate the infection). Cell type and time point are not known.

Here the CDR3 reads CASSEATSGGFYYEQYF. In nucleotides, the CDR3 is TGTGCCAGCAGTGAAGCAACTAGCGGGGGGTTTTACTACGAGCAGTACTTC. V usage is TRBV6-1 and J usage is TRBJ2-7; 12 bases align to TRBD2. Looked up from germline, CDR1 is MNHNS and CDR2 is SASEGT. The V and J ends lost 0 bases and 3 bases, in that order; junction bases with no gene match: 6. The CDR3 covers 17 residues.